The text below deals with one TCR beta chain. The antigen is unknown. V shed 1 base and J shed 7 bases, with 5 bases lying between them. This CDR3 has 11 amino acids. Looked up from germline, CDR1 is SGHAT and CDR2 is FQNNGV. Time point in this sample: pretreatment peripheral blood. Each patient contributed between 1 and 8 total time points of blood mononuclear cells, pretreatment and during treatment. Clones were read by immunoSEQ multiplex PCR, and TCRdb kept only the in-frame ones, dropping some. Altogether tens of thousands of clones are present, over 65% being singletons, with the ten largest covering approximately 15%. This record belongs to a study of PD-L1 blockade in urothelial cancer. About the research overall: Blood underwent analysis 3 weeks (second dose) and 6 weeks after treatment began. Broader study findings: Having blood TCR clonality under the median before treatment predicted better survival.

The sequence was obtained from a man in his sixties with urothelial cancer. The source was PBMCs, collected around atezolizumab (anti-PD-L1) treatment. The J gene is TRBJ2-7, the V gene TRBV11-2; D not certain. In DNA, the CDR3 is TGTGCCAGCAGCTTAGCTAGGGAGCAGTACTTC. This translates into CASSLAREQYF.